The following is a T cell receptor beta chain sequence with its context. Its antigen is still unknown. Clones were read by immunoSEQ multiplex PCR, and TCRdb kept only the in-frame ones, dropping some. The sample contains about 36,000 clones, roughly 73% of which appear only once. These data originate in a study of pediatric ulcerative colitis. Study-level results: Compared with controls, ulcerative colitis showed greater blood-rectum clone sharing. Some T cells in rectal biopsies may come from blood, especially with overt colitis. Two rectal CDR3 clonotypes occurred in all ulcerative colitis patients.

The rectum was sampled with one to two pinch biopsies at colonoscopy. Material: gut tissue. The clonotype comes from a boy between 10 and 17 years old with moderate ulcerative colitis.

In DNA, the CDR3 is TGTGCCAGCACCGTGGCGGGCGGGAGCTCCTACAATGAGCAGTTCTTC. It translates to CASTVAGGSSYNEQFF. The rearrangement links TRBV5-4 to TRBJ2-1; TRBD2 agrees at 7 bases. CDR1 is SGHNT, CDR2 YYREEE, per germline (reference sequence). The length of the CDR3 is 16 residues. Trimming cost V 6 bases and J 0 bases; bases outside gene matches: 9.